This entry concerns a single TCR beta chain. Antigen specificity is unknown. As for treatment: roughly 18 received Ad26.COV2.S at low or high dose, single or two shots; about 5 received placebo; per-sample allocation not given. Collection of samples fell on day 63 after the first vaccine or placebo injection. In Boston, an adult donor aged 18-55 years took part. Vaccination used an Ad26 vector expressing Wuhan-strain SARS-CoV-2 spike. The assay was immunoSEQ multiplex PCR, and TCRdb's table has in-frame clones only and misses some. Of fewer than 400,000 clones listed, approximately 86% are singletons. These data come from a study of Ad26.COV2.S vaccination and SARS-CoV-2 variants. Study conclusions and caveats: Greater spike-specific TCR breadth was seen in vaccine recipients than in placebo recipients.

Germline CDR1 is SGHAT and CDR2 is FQNNGV. V trimming: 5 bases; J trimming: 2 bases; junction bases outside the gene matches: 6. This CDR3 is 14 amino acids long. The gene calls are TRBV11-2 and TRBJ2-7; 7 nucleotides match TRBD1. The receptor was isolated from a person between 18 and 60 years old who received the Ad26.COV2.S COVID-19 vaccine or a placebo. The sample here was peripheral blood, taken in a trial of Ad26.COV2.S vaccine versus placebo. CDR3 nucleotide sequence: TGTGCCAGCAGCCAGCTCGGGACAGCCTACGAGCAGTACTTC. The encoded protein is CASSQLGTAYEQYF.